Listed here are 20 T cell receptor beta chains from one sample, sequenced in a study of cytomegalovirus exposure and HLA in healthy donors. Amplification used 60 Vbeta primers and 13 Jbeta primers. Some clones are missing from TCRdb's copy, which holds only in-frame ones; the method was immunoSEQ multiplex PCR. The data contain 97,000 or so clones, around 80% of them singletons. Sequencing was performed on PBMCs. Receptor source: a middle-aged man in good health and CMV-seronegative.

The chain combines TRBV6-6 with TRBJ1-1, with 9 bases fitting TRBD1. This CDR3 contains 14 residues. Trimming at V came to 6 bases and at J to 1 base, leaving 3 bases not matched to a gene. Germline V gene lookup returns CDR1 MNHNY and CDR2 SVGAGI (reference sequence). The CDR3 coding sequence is TGTGCCAGCAGCGACAGGGGGTGGAACACTGAAGCTTTCTTT. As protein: CASSDRGWNTEAFF.

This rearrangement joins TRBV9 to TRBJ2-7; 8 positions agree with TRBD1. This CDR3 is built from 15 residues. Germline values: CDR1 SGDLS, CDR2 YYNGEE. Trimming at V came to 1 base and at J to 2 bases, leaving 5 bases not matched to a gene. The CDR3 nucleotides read TGTGCCAGCAGCGTATTACCGGACAGGGCCTACGAGCAGTACTTC. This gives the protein CASSVLPDRAYEQYF.

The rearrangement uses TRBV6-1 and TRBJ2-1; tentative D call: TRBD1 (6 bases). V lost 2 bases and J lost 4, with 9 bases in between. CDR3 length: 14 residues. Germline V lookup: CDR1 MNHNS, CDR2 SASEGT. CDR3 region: CASSESGQYNEQFF. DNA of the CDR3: TGTGCCAGCAGTGAATCCGGACAGTACAATGAGCAGTTCTTC.

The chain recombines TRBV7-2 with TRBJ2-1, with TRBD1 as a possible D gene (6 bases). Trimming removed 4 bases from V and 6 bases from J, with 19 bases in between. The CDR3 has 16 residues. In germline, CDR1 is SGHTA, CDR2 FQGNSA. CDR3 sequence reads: CASSYGTRSAANEQFF. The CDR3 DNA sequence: TGTGCCAGCAGCTACGGGACAAGGAGCGCCGCCAATGAGCAGTTCTTC.

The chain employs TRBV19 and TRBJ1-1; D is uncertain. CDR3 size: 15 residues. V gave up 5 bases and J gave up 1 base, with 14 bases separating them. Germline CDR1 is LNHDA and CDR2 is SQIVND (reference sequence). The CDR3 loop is CASSLRRGRNTEAFF. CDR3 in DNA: TGTGCCAGTAGTCTCCGGAGAGGGAGGAACACTGAAGCTTTCTTT.

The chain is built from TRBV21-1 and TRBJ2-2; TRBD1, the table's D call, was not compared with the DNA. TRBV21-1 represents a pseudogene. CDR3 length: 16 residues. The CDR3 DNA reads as TGTGCCAGCAGAATGGCCGGGACAGATAACACCGGGGAGCTGTTTTTT. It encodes CASRMAGTDNTGELFF.

The CDR3 here is CASSLPELAKNIQYF. The DNA of the CDR3 is TGTGCCAGCAGTTTACCCGAGCTAGCCAAAAACATTCAGTACTTC. The chain links TRBV28 to TRBJ2-4; D not resolved. Germline V CDR1 and CDR2: MDHEN, SYDVKM. V was cut by 2 bases and J by 0 bases, with 8 bases left in between. The CDR3 covers 15 residues.

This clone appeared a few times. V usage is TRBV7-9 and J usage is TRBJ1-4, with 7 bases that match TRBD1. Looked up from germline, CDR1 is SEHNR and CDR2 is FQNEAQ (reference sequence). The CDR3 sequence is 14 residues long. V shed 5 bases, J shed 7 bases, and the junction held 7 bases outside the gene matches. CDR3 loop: CASSLQGLGEKLFF. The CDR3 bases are TGTGCCAGCAGCCTACAGGGGCTGGGTGAAAAACTGTTTTTT. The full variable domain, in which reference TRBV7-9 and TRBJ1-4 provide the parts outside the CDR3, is DTGVSQNPRHKITKRGQNVTFRCDPISEHNRLYWYRQTLGQGPEFLTYFQNEAQLEKSRLLSDRFSAERPKGSFSTLEIQRTEQGDSAMYLCASSLQGLGEKLFFGSGTQLSVL.

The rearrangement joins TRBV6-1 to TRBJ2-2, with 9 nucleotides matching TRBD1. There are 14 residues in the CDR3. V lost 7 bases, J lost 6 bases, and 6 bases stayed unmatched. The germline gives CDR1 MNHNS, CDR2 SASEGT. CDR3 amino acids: CASKGTGLAGELFF. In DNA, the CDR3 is TGTGCCAGCAAAGGGACAGGGTTGGCCGGGGAGCTGTTTTTT.

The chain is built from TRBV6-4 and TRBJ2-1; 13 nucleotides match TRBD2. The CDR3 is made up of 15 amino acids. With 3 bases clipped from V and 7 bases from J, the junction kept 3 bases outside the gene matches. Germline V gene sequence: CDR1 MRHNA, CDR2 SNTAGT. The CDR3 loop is CASSDRTSGGNEQFF. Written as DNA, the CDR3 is TGTGCCAGCAGTGATCGGACTAGCGGGGGTAATGAGCAGTTCTTC.

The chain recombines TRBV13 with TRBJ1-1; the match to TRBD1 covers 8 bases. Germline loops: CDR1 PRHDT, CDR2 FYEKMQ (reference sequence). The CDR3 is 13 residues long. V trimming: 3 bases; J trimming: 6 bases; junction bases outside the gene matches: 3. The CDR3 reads CASSFRGRSEAFF. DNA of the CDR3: TGTGCCAGCAGCTTCAGGGGGCGGTCTGAAGCTTTCTTT. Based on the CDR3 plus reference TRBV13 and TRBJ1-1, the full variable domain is AAGVIQSPRHLIKEKRETATLKCYPIPRHDTVYWYQQGPGQDPQFLISFYEKMQSDKGSIPDRFSAQQFSDYHSELNMSSLELGDSALYFCASSFRGRSEAFFGQGTRLTVV.

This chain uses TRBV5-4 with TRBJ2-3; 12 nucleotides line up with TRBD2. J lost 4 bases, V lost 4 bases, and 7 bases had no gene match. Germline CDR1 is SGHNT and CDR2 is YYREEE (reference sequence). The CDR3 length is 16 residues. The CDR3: CASSPRLAGGPDTQYF. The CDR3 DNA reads TGTGCCAGCAGCCCCCGGCTAGCGGGGGGGCCAGATACGCAGTATTTT.

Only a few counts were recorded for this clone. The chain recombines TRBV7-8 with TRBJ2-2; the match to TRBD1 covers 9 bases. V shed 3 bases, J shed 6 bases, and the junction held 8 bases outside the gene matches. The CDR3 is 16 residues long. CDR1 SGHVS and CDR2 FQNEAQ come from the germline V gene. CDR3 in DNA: TGTGCCAGCAGCTTCGGCGGGACAGGGTTTGCCGGGGAGCTGTTTTTT. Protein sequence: CASSFGGTGFAGELFF.

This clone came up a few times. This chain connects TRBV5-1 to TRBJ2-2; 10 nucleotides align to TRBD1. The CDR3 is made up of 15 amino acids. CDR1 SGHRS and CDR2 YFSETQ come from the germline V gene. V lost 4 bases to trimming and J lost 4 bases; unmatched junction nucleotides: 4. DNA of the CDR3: TGCGCCAGCAGCGACAGGGGGCACGGCACCGGGGAGCTGTTTTTT. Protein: CASSDRGHGTGELFF.

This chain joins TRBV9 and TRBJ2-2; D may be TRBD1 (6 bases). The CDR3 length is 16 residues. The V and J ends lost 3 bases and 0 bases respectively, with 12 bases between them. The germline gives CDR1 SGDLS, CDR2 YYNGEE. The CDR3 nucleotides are TGTGCCAGCAGCGGTCGTCGGACAGCGAACACCGGGGAGCTGTTTTTT. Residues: CASSGRRTANTGELFF.

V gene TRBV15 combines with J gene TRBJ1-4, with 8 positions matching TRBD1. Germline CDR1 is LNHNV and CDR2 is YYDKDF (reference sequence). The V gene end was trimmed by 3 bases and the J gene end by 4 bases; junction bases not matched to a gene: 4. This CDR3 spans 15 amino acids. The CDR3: CATSSGDRSNEKLFF. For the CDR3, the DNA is TGTGCCACCAGCAGCGGGGACAGGAGTAATGAAAAACTGTTTTTT.

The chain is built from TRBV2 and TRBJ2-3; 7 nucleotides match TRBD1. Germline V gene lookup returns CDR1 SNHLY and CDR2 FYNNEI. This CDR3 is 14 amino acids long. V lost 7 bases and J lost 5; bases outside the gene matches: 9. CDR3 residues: CASMVGQGVDTQYF. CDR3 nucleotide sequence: TGTGCCAGCATGGTGGGTCAGGGGGTAGATACGCAGTATTTT.

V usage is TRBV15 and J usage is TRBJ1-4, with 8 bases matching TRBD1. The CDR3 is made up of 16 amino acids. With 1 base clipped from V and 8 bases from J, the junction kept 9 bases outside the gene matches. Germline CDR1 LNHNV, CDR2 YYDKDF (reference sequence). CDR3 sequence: CATSRARGLRQEKLFF. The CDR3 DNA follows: TGTGCCACCAGCAGAGCCAGGGGGCTACGTCAGGAAAAACTGTTTTTT.

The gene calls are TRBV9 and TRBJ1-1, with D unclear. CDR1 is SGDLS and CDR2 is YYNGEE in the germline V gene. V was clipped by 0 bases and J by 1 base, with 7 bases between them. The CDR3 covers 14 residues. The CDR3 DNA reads TGTGCCAGCAGCGTAGCTCAGCGGAACACTGAAGCTTTCTTT. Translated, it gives CASSVAQRNTEAFF.

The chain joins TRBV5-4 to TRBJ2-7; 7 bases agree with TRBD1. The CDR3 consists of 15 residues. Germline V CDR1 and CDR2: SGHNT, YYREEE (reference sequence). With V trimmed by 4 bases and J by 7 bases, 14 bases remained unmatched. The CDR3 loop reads CASSVSQGWITEQYF. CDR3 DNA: TGTGCCAGCAGCGTGTCACAGGGGTGGATAACGGAGCAGTACTTC.